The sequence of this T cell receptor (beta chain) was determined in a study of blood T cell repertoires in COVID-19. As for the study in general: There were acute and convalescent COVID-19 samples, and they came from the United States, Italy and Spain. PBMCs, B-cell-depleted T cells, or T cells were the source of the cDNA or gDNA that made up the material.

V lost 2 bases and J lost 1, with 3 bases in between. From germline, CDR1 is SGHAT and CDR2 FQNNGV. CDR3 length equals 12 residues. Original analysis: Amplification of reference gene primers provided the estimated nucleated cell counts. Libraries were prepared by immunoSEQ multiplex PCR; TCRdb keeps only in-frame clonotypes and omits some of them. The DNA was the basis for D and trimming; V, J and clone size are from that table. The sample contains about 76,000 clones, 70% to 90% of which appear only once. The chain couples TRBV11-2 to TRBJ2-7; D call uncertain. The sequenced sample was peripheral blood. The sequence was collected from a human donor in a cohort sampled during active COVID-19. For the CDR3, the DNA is TGTGCCAGCAGCTTATCGTCCTACGAGCAGTACTTC. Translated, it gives CASSLSSYEQYF.